The rows below give T cell receptor beta chains drawn from one sample of a study of molecular identifiers for immune sequencing clone quantification. TCRdb ran MiXCR on the PCR reads and lists one entry per CDR3 protein. This table holds some 580,000 distinct CDR3 sequences, around 25% found once. Sample: naive CD8+ T cells from blood, with Jurkat cell RNA spiked in. Source of these receptors: a human donor in good health. Some libraries in this study had Jurkat cell RNA spiked in. CDR3s include the opening cysteine and the closing phenylalanine or tryptophan. Each record gives: V gene, D gene, J gene, clone size, CDR3 DNA, CDR3 protein. The D gene is left open where the match is weak. A row's size may be missing; if present it is once, few, many or a size class.

V gene: TRBV15; D gene: -; J gene: TRBJ2-5; clone size: -; CDR3 DNA: TGTGCCACCAGCAGAGATGGAGGGGACCAAGAGACCCAGTACTTC; CDR3 protein: CATSRDGGDQETQYF
V gene: TRBV12-3/TRBV12-4; D gene: -; J gene: TRBJ1-4; clone size: many; CDR3 DNA: TGTGCCAGTAGGGCCGGTGAAAAACTGTTTTTT; CDR3 protein: CASRAGEKLFF
V gene: TRBV3-1; D gene: TRBD2; J gene: TRBJ2-3; clone size: few; CDR3 DNA: TGTGCCAGCAGCCCGGGACTAGCGGGAGCCTCTAGCACAGATACGCAGTATTTT; CDR3 protein: CASSPGLAGASSTDTQYF
V gene: TRBV2; D gene: -; J gene: TRBJ2-7; clone size: -; CDR3 DNA: TGTGCCAGCAACTCTGGCAGGCTCCCCTACGAGCAGTACTTC; CDR3 protein: CASNSGRLPYEQYF
V gene: TRBV27; D gene: -; J gene: TRBJ1-4; clone size: many; CDR3 DNA: TGTGCCACCAGGTCACGCCTAAATGAAAAACTGTTTTTT; CDR3 protein: CATRSRLNEKLFF
V gene: TRBV6-2/TRBV6-3; D gene: -; J gene: TRBJ2-7; clone size: many; CDR3 DNA: TGTGCCAGCAGCTGGGGCGGTCTGGAGCAGTACTTC; CDR3 protein: CASSWGGLEQYF
V gene: TRBV27; D gene: -; J gene: TRBJ1-5; clone size: many; CDR3 DNA: TGTGCCAGCAGCCCCACAGGGAATCAGCCCCAGCATTTT; CDR3 protein: CASSPTGNQPQHF
V gene: TRBV20-1; D gene: TRBD2; J gene: TRBJ2-7; clone size: few; CDR3 DNA: TGCAGTGCTAGAAGCCTAGCGGGGGAATCCTACGAGCAGCACTTC; CDR3 protein: CSARSLAGESYEQHF
V gene: TRBV11-2; D gene: TRBD1; J gene: TRBJ2-1; clone size: few; CDR3 DNA: TGTGCCAGCAGCTTAGTGGGGACAGCTACATGGAATGAGCAGTTCTTC; CDR3 protein: CASSLVGTATWNEQFF
V gene: TRBV12-3/TRBV12-4; D gene: -; J gene: TRBJ2-1; clone size: few; CDR3 DNA: TGTGCCAGCAGTTCGGACCTAGGCTCCTACAATGAGCAGTTCTTC; CDR3 protein: CASSSDLGSYNEQFF
V gene: TRBV2; D gene: -; J gene: TRBJ2-1; clone size: -; CDR3 DNA: TGTGCCAGCAGTGACCCCGGGGGTCCCGGTTACAATGAGCAGTTCTTC; CDR3 protein: CASSDPGGPGYNEQFF
V gene: TRBV29-1; D gene: -; J gene: TRBJ2-3; clone size: many; CDR3 DNA: TGCAGCGTTGAATTTTCGGAGGGCACAGATACGCAGTATTTT; CDR3 protein: CSVEFSEGTDTQYF
V gene: TRBV12-3/TRBV12-4; D gene: -; J gene: TRBJ2-2; clone size: many; CDR3 DNA: TGTGCCAGCAGTCCCACCGCCGGGGAGCTGTTTTTT; CDR3 protein: CASSPTAGELFF
V gene: TRBV27; D gene: -; J gene: TRBJ2-2; clone size: few; CDR3 DNA: TGTGCCAGCAGTCCCCGTTTGGGCGGTAACACCGGGGAGCTGTTTTTT; CDR3 protein: CASSPRLGGNTGELFF
V gene: TRBV18; D gene: TRBD2; J gene: TRBJ2-1; clone size: few; CDR3 DNA: TGTGCCAGCTCACCAAGTATGGCGGGAGGGCAGAATGAGCAGTTCTTC; CDR3 protein: CASSPSMAGGQNEQFF
V gene: TRBV19; D gene: -; J gene: TRBJ1-1; clone size: -; CDR3 DNA: TGTGCCAGTAGGCCGAGTCGGGTCACTGAAGCTTTCTTT; CDR3 protein: CASRPSRVTEAFF
V gene: TRBV3-1; D gene: -; J gene: TRBJ1-2; clone size: -; CDR3 DNA: TGTGCCAGCAGCCAAGTAGGCCGGCCCTATGGCTACACCTTC; CDR3 protein: CASSQVGRPYGYTF
V gene: TRBV4-2; D gene: -; J gene: TRBJ2-7; clone size: few; CDR3 DNA: TGTGCCAGCAGCCAAGAATTGTTCGCGTACGAGCAGTACTTC; CDR3 protein: CASSQELFAYEQYF